This passage covers 23 T cell receptor beta chains from one sample sequenced in a study of CD8 T cells in Susac syndrome. Random hexamers served to reverse transcribe roughly 0.45 to 1 ug RNA. TCRdb re-called the immunoSEQ multiplex PCR reads with MiXCR, one entry per CDR3 protein. This table holds around 300,000 distinct CDR3 sequences, around 89% found once. Sequenced sample: CD8+ T cells from PBMCs. Receptors were obtained from a human donor with multiple sclerosis.

The chain links TRBV7-8 to TRBJ1-2, with unresolved D. The CDR3 totals 15 residues. Trimming shortened V by 5 bases and J by 6 bases, and 19 bases separated the two germline ends. Germline CDR1 reads SGHVS; CDR2 reads FQNEAQ. In DNA form, the CDR3 reads TGTGCCAGCAGCCTAAGCTCGGTACCCAATGATGGCTACACCTTC. Translation gives CASSLSSVPNDGYTF. Variable domain in full (rest from reference TRBV7-8 and TRBJ1-2): GAGVSQSPRYKVAKRGQDVALRCDPISGHVSLFWYQQALGQGPEFLTYFQNEAQLDKSGLPSDRFFAERPEGSVSTLKIQRTQQEDSAVYLCASSLSSVPNDGYTFGSGTRLTVV.

The chain employs TRBV5-6 and TRBJ2-7; 7 bases match TRBD1. V trimming: 3 bases; J trimming: 5 bases; junction bases outside the gene matches: 8. Germline CDR1 reads SGHDT; CDR2 reads YYEEEE. There are 14 residues in the CDR3. This chain's CDR3 is CASSSRQGSHEQYF. DNA of the CDR3: TGTGCCAGCAGCTCCCGACAGGGATCCCACGAGCAGTACTTC.

J is TRBJ2-3 and V is TRBV9; D unresolved. V shed 3 bases and J shed 2 bases, with 10 bases lying between them. Germline V lookup: CDR1 SGDLS, CDR2 YYNGEE. The CDR3 spans 14 residues. Here the CDR3 DNA reads TGTGCCAGCAGCGGCGACACTTACACAGATACGCAGTATTTT. Its protein is CASSGDTYTDTQYF.

This chain links TRBV6-5 with TRBJ2-2; the D gene is possibly TRBD2 (6 bases). Trimming cost V 2 bases and J 6 bases, with 7 bases left between them. There are 13 residues in the CDR3. Germline V CDR1 and CDR2: MNHEY, SVGAGI. Here the CDR3 DNA reads TGTGCCAGCAGTTACCCGGGGGCCGGGGAGCTGTTTTTT. As protein: CASSYPGAGELFF.

The V gene is TRBV28, the J gene TRBJ2-5; no definite D call. The CDR3 loop spans 14 amino acids. CDR1 MDHEN and CDR2 SYDVKM come from the germline V gene. V was shortened by 6 bases and J by 2 bases, with 13 bases between the two germline ends. CDR3 protein: CASSPRTYQETQYF. In DNA form, the CDR3 reads TGTGCCAGCAGCCCCCGCACGTATCAAGAGACCCAGTACTTC.

The rearrangement links TRBV7-2 to TRBJ2-4; D unresolved. V lost 2 bases and J lost 3, with 11 bases in between. Germline V gene data show CDR1 as SGHTA and CDR2 as FQGNSA. This CDR3 region has 15 residues. The CDR3 loop is CASSLNPADKNIQYF. CDR3 DNA sequence: TGTGCCAGCAGCTTAAATCCCGCGGACAAAAACATTCAGTACTTC.

The V and J genes are TRBV7-6 and TRBJ2-2; tentatively, D is TRBD2 (5 bases). V gave up 3 bases and J gave up 1 base, with 21 bases separating them. Germline CDR1 SGHVS, CDR2 FNYEAQ. CDR3 length: 19 residues. In nucleotides, the CDR3 is TGTGCCAGCAGCTTCTACGCCGTCGAAGGGAGATGGAACACCGGGGAGCTGTTTTTT. This sequence encodes CASSFYAVEGRWNTGELFF.

The chain is built from TRBV12-3 or TRBV12-4 and TRBJ1-5; D is possibly TRBD1 (6 bases). The CDR3 consists of 15 residues. Trimming took 5 bases from V and 3 from J, leaving 14 bases between them. DNA of the CDR3: TGTGCCAGCAGTCTTCTGGGGGGCGACAATCAGCCCCAGCATTTT. Its protein is CASSLLGGDNQPQHF.

The J gene is TRBJ2-4, the V gene TRBV11-1; D not certain. Germline V gene sequence: CDR1 SGHAT, CDR2 FQDESV (reference sequence). Trimming took 7 bases from V and 1 from J, leaving 5 bases between them. There are 12 residues in the CDR3. The DNA for the CDR3 is TGTGCCAGCAAGGGCGCCAAAAACATTCAGTACTTC. Translated: CASKGAKNIQYF.

The V and J genes are TRBV19 and TRBJ2-1; 11 nucleotides agree with TRBD2. CDR3 length equals 14 residues. Germline V CDR1 and CDR2: LNHDA, SQIVND (reference sequence). The V and J ends lost 3 bases and 5 bases, in that order; junction bases with no gene match: 0. The CDR3: CASSMGLADNEQFF. CDR3 coding DNA: TGTGCCAGTAGTATGGGACTAGCGGACAATGAGCAGTTCTTC.

V is TRBV19 and J is TRBJ2-7, with TRBD2 as a possible D gene (5 bases). Germline V gives CDR1 LNHDA, CDR2 SQIVND (reference sequence). V lost 6 bases and J lost 6, with 12 bases in between. This CDR3 is built from 12 residues. The CDR3 sequence is CASRSWSGEQYF. CDR3 sequence (DNA): TGTGCCAGTAGGTCGTGGAGCGGCGAGCAGTACTTC. Full variable domain (missing parts from reference TRBV19 and TRBJ2-7): DGGITQSPKYLFRKEGQNVTLSCEQNLNHDAMYWYRQDPGQGLRLIYYSQIVNDFQKGDIAEGYSVSREKKESFPLTVTSAQKNPTAFYLCASRSWSGEQYFGPGTRLTVT.

This sequence joins TRBV13 and TRBJ1-2, with TRBD1 identical over 9 bases. This CDR3 comprises 14 residues. Germline loops: CDR1 PRHDT, CDR2 FYEKMQ (reference sequence). The junction had 9 bases not matched to a gene; V was cut back by 5 bases and J by 8 bases. The CDR3 DNA sequence: TGTGCCAGCAGCCAGGGACAGGGTCCCTCGGGCTACACCTTC. Translation: CASSQGQGPSGYTF.

This chain uses TRBV7-9 with TRBJ1-1, with no clear D. The germline CDR1 and CDR2 sequences are SEHNR and FQNEAQ (reference sequence). V gave up 0 bases and J gave up 1 base, with 6 bases separating them. This CDR3 region has 14 residues. The CDR3 is CASSLARPNTEAFF. The DNA for the CDR3 is TGTGCCAGCAGCTTAGCCAGGCCGAACACTGAAGCTTTCTTT.

The chain is built from TRBV6-2 or TRBV6-3 and TRBJ2-1; D gene uncertain. This CDR3 contains 14 residues. Germline V gene sequence: CDR1 MNHEY, CDR2 SVGEGT. V was shortened by 2 bases and J by 4 bases, with 9 bases between the two germline ends. The CDR3 nucleotides read TGTGCCAGCAGTTACCCCAGCGAGTACAATGAGCAGTTCTTC. Its translation is CASSYPSEYNEQFF.

This rearrangement joins TRBV24-1 to TRBJ2-3; 7 nucleotides agree with TRBD2. V shed 4 bases, J shed 6 bases, and the junction held 12 bases outside the gene matches. CDR3 length: 16 amino acids. Germline V gene data show CDR1 as KGHDR and CDR2 as SFDVKD. CDR3 region: CATSDQGLPGADTQYF. In nucleotides, the CDR3 is TGTGCCACCAGTGACCAGGGACTACCTGGGGCGGATACGCAGTATTTT.

The chain has TRBV20-1 and TRBJ2-1, with D uncertain. From germline, CDR1 is DFQATT and CDR2 SNEGSKA (reference sequence). The CDR3 sequence is 13 residues long. Trimming took off 5 bases at V and 0 bases at J, with 8 bases between the two ends. This CDR3 reads CSAQLSSYNEQFF. The CDR3 DNA follows: TGCAGTGCTCAGCTGAGCTCCTACAATGAGCAGTTCTTC.

The chain has TRBV12-5 and TRBJ2-1, with no clear D. The CDR3 extends over 13 amino acids. The V end was cut by 5 bases, the J end by 4 bases, with 9 bases between. Germline V gives CDR1 LGHNT, CDR2 FRNRAP. The CDR3 reads CASGLSRYNEQFF. The CDR3 DNA follows: TGTGCTAGTGGTCTAAGTCGGTACAATGAGCAGTTCTTC.

The V gene is TRBV15, the J gene TRBJ2-7, with D possibly matching TRBD2 (6 bases). Germline V gives CDR1 LNHNV, CDR2 YYDKDF (reference sequence). Trimming removed 7 bases from V and 1 base from J, with 11 bases in between. This CDR3 region has 13 residues. The CDR3 region has the DNA TGTGCCACCACGGCTAGCGCGTCCTACGAGCAGTACTTC. As protein: CATTASASYEQYF. Supplemented by reference TRBV15 and TRBJ2-7, the full variable domain reads DAMVIQNPRYQVTQFGKPVTLSCSQTLNHNVMYWYQQKSSQAPKLLFHYYDKDFNNEADTPDNFQSRRPNTSFCFLDIRSPGLGDTAMYLCATTASASYEQYFGPGTRLTVT.

CDR3 coding DNA: TGTGCCAGCCGCAGGGACCAGCATGGCTACACCTTC. It specifies CASRRDQHGYTF. This chain joins TRBV12-3 or TRBV12-4 and TRBJ1-2, with D perhaps matching TRBD1 (5 bases). The length of the CDR3 is 12 residues. Trimming cost V 8 bases and J 6 bases, with 13 bases left between them.

This sequence joins TRBV27 and TRBJ1-5, with D perhaps matching TRBD1 (5 bases). Trimming pared 8 bases from V and 4 bases from J, leaving 12 bases between. The CDR3 has 13 residues. Germline CDR1 MNHEY, CDR2 SMNVEV (reference sequence). CDR3 residues: CASGSGFNQPQHF. CDR3 DNA: TGTGCCAGCGGCTCAGGGTTTAATCAGCCCCAGCATTTT.

This clonotype showed up just a few times. This sequence joins TRBV6-5 and TRBJ2-5; 9 bases align to TRBD1. Germline V lookup: CDR1 MNHEY, CDR2 SVGAGI. Trimming took 5 bases from V and 2 from J; bases not matched to a gene: 6. This CDR3 is built from 15 residues. This chain's CDR3 is CASSPADRGQETQYF. The DNA of the CDR3 is TGTGCCAGCAGTCCCGCGGACAGGGGTCAAGAGACCCAGTACTTC.

The J gene is TRBJ1-5, the V gene TRBV20-1; 9 bases map to TRBD1. Germline trimming cut 6 bases from V and 0 bases from J; bases unmatched to any gene: 15. From germline, CDR1 is DFQATT and CDR2 SNEGSKA (reference sequence). The CDR3 length is 18 residues. CDR3 sequence reads: CSAAPGTGRGYSNQPQHF. In DNA form, the CDR3 reads TGCAGTGCCGCACCCGGGACAGGGAGGGGCTATAGCAATCAGCCCCAGCATTTT.

J is TRBJ2-7 and V is TRBV5-6; D remains ambiguous. Germline lookup yields CDR1 SGHDT and CDR2 YYEEEE. This CDR3 region has 12 residues. Trimming removed 3 bases from V and 4 bases from J, with 8 bases in between. The CDR3 loop reads CASSSPYYEQYF. CDR3 coding DNA: TGTGCCAGCAGCTCGCCATATTACGAGCAGTACTTC.